Only one count was recorded for the clone carrying this TCR beta chain. The data were taken from a study of CD8 T cells in Susac syndrome. Per germline, CDR1 SQVTM and CDR2 ANQGSEA. Trimming removed 4 bases from V and 2 bases from J, with 8 bases in between. This CDR3 is 13 amino acids long. Reverse transcription of 0.5 to 1 ug RNA was performed with random hexamers. MiXCR was run by TCRdb on the immunoSEQ multiplex PCR reads, yielding one entry per CDR3 protein. This sample has 95,000 to 150,000 distinct CDR3 sequences, with 90% to 95% found just once. The chain is built from TRBV29-1 and TRBJ2-2; D is unresolved. Material: CD8+ T cells from PBMCs. The receptor's source is a human donor with Susac syndrome. The CDR3 DNA reads as TGCAGCGTTGGTGTCCAAAACACCGGGGAGCTGTTTTTT. Encoded protein: CSVGVQNTGELFF.